The T cell receptor (beta chain) described here comes from a study of T cell repertoires in cytomegalovirus infection. CDR1 SGHVS and CDR2 FNYEAQ come from the germline V gene. The CDR3 length is 16 residues. After removal of 3 bases from V and 9 bases from J, the junction contained 7 bases not matched to a gene. MiXCR, run by TCRdb on the reads, gives a single entry per CDR3 protein. The data contain around 430,000 distinct CDR3 sequences, approximately 42% of them singletons. This clonotype was recorded a few times. Its antigen is still unknown. This chain uses TRBV7-6 with TRBJ1-6; 11 nucleotides agree with TRBD1. The sample consisted of cultured PBMCs, taken from culture after CMV antigen stimulation. The receptor was derived from a human donor in good health (CMV status not recorded). Some clones in this sample may be carry-over from other donors' samples. This CDR3 reads CASSLGTGGESSPLHF. The CDR3 DNA sequence: TGTGCCAGCAGCTTGGGGACAGGGGGAGAATCTTCACCCCTCCACTTT.